This T cell receptor (beta chain) was captured by sequencing in a study of T cell responses to AZD1222 COVID-19 vaccine. Study-level results: Clonal diversity may have been underestimated, and the donors were mostly white British, with more females than males. Every sample of the repertoires postdated the peak T cell response. At baseline, just five to seven AZD1222 recipients tested seropositive. Unmutated variant regions are reportedly the target of nearly half of TCRs that are spike-specific.

As for this clone: Its antigen is unidentified.

CDR1 SGHRS and CDR2 YFSETQ come from the germline V gene. The V end lost 3 bases, the J end lost 6 bases, and 10 bases lay between the germline ends. CDR3 length equals 12 residues. The method was immunoSEQ multiplex PCR; TCRdb's version includes in-frame clones alone and lacks a portion of them. The sample consists of about 120,000 clones, about 90% of them appearing once. The chain joins TRBV5-1 to TRBJ2-7; D ambiguous. This receptor was obtained from an adult in good health. Sequencing used peripheral blood, obtained on day 0 of AZD1222 vaccination. CDR3 region: CASSSVGSEQYF. CDR3 bases: TGCGCCAGCAGCTCCGTCGGGTCCGAGCAGTACTTC. The entire variable domain, with the rest obtained from reference TRBV5-1 and TRBJ2-7, is as follows: KAGVTQTPRYLIKTRGQQVTLSCSPISGHRSVSWYQQTPGQGLQFLFEYFSETQRNKGNFPGRFSGRQFSNSRSEMNVSTLELGDSALYLCASSSVGSEQYFGPGTRLTVT.